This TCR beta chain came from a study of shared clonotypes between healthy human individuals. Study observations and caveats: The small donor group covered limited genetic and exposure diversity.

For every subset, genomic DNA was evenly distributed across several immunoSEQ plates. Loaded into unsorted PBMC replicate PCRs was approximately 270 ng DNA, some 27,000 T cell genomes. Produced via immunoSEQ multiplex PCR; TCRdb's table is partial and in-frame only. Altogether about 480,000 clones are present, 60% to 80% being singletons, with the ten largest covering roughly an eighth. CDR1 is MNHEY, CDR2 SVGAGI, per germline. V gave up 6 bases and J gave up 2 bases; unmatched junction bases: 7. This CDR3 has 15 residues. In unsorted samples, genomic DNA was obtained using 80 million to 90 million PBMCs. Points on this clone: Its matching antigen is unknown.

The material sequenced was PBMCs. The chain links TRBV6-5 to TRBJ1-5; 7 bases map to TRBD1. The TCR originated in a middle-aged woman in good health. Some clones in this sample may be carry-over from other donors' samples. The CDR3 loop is CASRQTGAGNQPQHF. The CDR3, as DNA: TGTGCCAGCAGACAAACAGGGGCCGGCAATCAGCCCCAGCATTTT.